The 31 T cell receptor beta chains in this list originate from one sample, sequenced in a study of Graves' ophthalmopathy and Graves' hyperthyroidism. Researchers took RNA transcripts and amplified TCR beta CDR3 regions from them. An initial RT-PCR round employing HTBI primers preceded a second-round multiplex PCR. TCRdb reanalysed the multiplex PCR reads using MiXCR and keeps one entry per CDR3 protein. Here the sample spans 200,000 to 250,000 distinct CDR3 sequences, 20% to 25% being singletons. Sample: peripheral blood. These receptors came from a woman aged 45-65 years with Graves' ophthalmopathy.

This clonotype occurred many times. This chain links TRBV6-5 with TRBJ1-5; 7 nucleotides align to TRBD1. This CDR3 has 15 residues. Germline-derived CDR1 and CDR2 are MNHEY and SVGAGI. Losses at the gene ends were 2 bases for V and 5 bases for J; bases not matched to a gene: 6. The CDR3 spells CASSYGGGGDQPQHF. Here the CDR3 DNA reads TGTGCCAGCAGTTACGGCGGAGGGGGCGATCAGCCCCAGCATTTT.

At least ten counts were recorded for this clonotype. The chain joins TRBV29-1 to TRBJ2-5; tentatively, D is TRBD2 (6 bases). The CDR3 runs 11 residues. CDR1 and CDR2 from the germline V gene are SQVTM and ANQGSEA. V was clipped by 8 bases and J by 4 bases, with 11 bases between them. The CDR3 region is CSWGLGETQYF. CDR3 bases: TGCAGCTGGGGACTCGGAGAGACCCAGTACTTC. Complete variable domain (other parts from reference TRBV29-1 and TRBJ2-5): SAVISQKPSRDICQRGTSLTIQCQVDSQVTMMFWYRQQPGQSLTLIATANQGSEATYESGFVIDKFPISRPNLTFSTLTVSNMSPEDSSIYLCSWGLGETQYFGPGTRLLVL.

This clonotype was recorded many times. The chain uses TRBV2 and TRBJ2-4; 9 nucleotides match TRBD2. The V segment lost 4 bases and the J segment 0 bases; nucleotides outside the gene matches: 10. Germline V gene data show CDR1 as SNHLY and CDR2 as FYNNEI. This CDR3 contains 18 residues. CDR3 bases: TGTGCCAGCAGTGGAATAGCGGGAGACTATCTAGCCAAAAACATTCAGTACTTC. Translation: CASSGIAGDYLAKNIQYF.

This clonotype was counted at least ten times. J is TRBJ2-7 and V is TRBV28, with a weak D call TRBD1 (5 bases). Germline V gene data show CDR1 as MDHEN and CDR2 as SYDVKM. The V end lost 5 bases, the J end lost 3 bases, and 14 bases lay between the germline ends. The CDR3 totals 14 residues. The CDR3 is CASSGADGLYEQYF. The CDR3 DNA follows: TGTGCCAGCAGTGGGGCCGACGGCCTCTACGAGCAGTACTTC.

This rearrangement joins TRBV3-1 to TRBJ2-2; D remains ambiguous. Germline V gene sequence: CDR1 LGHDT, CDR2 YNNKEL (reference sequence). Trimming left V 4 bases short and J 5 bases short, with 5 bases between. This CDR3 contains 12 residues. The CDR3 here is CASSRVTGELFF. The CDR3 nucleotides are TGTGCCAGCAGCCGGGTAACCGGGGAGCTGTTTTTT. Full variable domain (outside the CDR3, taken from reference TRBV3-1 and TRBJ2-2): DTAVSQTPKYLVTQMGNDKSIKCEQNLGHDTMYWYKQDSKKFLKIMFSYNNKELIINETVPNRFSPKSPDKAHLNLHINSLELGDSAVYFCASSRVTGELFFGEGSRLTVL.

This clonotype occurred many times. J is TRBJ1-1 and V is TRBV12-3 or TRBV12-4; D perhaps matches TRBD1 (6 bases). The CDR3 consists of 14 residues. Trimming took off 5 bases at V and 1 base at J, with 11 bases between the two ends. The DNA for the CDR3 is TGTGCCAGCAGTGTGGACAGTACGAACACTGAAGCTTTCTTT. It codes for CASSVDSTNTEAFF.

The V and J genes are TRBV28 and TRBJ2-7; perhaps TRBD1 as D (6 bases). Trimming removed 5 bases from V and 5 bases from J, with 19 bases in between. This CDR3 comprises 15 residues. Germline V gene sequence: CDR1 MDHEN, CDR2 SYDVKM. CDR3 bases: TGTGCCAGCAGTAGATCAGGGGTTACAACTAACGAGCAGTACTTC. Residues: CASSRSGVTTNEQYF. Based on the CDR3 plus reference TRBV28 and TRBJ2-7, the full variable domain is DVKVTQSSRYLVKRTGEKVFLECVQDMDHENMFWYRQDPGLGLRLIYFSYDVKMKEKGDIPEGYSVSREKKERFSLILESASTNQTSMYLCASSRSGVTTNEQYFGPGTRLTVT.

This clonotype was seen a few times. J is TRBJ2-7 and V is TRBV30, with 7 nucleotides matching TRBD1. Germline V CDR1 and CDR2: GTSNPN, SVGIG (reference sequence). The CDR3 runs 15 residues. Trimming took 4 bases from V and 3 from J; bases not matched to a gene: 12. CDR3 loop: CAWTNPKGANYEQYF. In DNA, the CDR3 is TGTGCCTGGACTAATCCTAAGGGGGCCAACTACGAGCAGTACTTC.

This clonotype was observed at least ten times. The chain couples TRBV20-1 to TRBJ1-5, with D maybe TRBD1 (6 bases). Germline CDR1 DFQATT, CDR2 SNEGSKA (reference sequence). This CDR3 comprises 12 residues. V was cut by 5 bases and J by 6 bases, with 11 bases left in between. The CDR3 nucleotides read TGCAGTGCTCAGAGGGGGGGTCAGCCCCAGCATTTT. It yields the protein CSAQRGGQPQHF.

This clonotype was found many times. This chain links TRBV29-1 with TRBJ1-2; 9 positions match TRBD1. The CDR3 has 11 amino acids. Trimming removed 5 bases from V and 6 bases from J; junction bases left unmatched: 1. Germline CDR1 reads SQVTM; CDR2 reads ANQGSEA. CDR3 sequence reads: CSVTGGHGYTF. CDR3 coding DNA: TGCAGCGTTACAGGGGGCCATGGCTACACCTTC.

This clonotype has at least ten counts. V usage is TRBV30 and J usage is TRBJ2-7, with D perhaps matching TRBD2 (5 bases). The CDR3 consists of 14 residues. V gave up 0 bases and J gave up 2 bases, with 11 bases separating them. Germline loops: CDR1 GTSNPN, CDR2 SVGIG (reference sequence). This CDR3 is CAWSVRGRPYEQYF. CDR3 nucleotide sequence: TGTGCCTGGAGTGTACGAGGGAGACCCTACGAGCAGTACTTC.

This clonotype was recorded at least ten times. CDR3 loop: CAWSHRVPPLHF. CDR3 sequence (DNA): TGTGCCTGGAGTCACAGGGTCCCACCCCTCCACTTT. The chain couples TRBV30 to TRBJ1-6; weak D call: TRBD1 (6 bases). The CDR3 is made up of 12 amino acids. CDR1 GTSNPN and CDR2 SVGIG come from the germline V gene (reference sequence). Trimming took 2 bases from V and 11 from J, leaving 10 bases between them.

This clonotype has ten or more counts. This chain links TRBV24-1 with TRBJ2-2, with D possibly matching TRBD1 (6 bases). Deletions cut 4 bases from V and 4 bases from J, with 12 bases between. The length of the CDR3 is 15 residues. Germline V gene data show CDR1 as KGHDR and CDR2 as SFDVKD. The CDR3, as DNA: TGTGCCACCAGTGACCCCGGGACATCCACCGGGGAGCTGTTTTTT. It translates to CATSDPGTSTGELFF.

The chain's CDR3 is CASSFLASPYEQYF. The CDR3 bases are TGTGCCAGCAGTTTCCTAGCGTCCCCCTACGAGCAGTACTTC. The V gene is TRBV12-3 or TRBV12-4, the J gene TRBJ2-7, with D possibly TRBD2 on 6 matching bases. The CDR3 has 14 residues. Trimming removed 3 bases from V and 2 bases from J, with 11 bases in between.

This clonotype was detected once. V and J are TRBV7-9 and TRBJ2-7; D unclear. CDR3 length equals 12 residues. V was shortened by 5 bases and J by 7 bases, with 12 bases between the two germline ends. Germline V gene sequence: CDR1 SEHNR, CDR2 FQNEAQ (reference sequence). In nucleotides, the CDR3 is TGTGCCAGCAGCGACTCTCCTCGGGAGCAGTACTTC. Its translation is CASSDSPREQYF.

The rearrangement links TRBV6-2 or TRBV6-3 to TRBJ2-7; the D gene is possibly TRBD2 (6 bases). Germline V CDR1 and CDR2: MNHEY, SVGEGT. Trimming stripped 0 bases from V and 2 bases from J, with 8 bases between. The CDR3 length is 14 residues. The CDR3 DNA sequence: TGTGCCAGCAGTTACTCTAGCGGACCCTACGAGCAGTACTTC. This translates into CASSYSSGPYEQYF.

DNA of the CDR3: TGTGCCAGTAGTATGCAGGTGAACTATGGCTACACCTTC. It yields the protein CASSMQVNYGYTF. The chain has TRBV19 and TRBJ1-2, with D uncertain. The germline CDR1 and CDR2 sequences are LNHDA and SQIVND (reference sequence). The CDR3 runs to 13 residues. V dropped 3 bases and J dropped 2 bases, with 7 bases sitting between them.

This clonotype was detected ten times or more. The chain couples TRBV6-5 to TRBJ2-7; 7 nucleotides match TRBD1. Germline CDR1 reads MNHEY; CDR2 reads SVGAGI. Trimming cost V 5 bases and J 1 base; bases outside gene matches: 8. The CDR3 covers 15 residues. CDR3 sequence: CASSLLGTESYEQYF. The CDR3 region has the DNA TGTGCCAGCAGTCTATTAGGGACAGAGTCCTACGAGCAGTACTTC.

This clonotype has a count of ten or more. The CDR3 DNA sequence: TGCGCCAGCAGCCAACCAAGGCGGGCTTCCTACGAGCAGTACTTC. It codes for CASSQPRRASYEQYF. The chain uses TRBV4-1 and TRBJ2-7; tentatively, D is TRBD2 (5 bases). V was trimmed by 2 bases and J by 1 base, leaving 12 bases between them. CDR1 is MGHRA, CDR2 YSYEKL, per germline. The CDR3 is 15 residues long.

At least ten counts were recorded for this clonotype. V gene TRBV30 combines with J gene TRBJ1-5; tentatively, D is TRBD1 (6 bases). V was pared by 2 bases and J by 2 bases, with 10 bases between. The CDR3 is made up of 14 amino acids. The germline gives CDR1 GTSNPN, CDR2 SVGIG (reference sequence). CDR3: CAWSQGGGNQPQHF. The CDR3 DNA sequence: TGTGCCTGGAGTCAAGGGGGAGGCAATCAGCCCCAGCATTTT.

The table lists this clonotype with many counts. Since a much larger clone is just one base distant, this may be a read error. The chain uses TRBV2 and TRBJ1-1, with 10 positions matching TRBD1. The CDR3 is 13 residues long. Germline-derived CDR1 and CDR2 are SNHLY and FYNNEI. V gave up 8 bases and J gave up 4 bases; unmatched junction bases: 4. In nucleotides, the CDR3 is TGTGCCAGCGGCTGGGACAGGGGCACTGAAGCTTTCTTT. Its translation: CASGWDRGTEAFF.

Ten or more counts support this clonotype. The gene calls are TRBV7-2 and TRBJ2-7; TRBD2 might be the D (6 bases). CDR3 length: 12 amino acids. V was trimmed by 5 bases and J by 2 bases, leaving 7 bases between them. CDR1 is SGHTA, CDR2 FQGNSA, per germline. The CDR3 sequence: CASSAGPYEQYF. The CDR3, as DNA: TGTGCCAGCAGCGCGGGACCCTACGAGCAGTACTTC.

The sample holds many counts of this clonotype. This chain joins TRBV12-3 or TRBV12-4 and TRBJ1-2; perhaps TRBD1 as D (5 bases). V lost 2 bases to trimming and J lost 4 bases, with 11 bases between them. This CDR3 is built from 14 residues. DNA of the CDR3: TGTGCCAGCAGTTTATCGGGGCTGGGCTATGGCTACACCTTC. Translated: CASSLSGLGYGYTF.

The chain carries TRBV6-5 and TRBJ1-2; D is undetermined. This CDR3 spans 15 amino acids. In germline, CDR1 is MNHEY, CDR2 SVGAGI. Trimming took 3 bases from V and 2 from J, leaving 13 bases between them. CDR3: CASSYPGERNYGYTF. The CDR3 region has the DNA TGTGCCAGCAGTTATCCAGGAGAGAGGAACTATGGCTACACCTTC.

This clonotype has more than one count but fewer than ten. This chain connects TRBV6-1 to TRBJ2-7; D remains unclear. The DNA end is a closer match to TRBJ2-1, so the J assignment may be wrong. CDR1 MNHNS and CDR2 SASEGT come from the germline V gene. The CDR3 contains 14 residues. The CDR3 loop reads CASSQVGISYEQFF. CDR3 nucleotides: TGTGCCAGCAGTCAAGTGGGCATCTCCTACGAGCAGTTCTTC.

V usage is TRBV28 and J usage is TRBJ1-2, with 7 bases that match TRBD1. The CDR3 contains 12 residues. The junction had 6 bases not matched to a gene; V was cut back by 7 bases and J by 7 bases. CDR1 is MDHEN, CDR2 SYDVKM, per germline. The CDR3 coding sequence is TGTGCCAGCAAGAGGGGGCAGGGTGGCTACACCTTC. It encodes CASKRGQGGYTF.

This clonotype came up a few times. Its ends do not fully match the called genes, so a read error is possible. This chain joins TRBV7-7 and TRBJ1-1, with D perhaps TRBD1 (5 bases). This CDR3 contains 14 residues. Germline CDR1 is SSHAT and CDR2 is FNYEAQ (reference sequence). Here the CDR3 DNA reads TGTGCTAGCAGCAAAAATACAGGTGACTACGCAGCTTTCTTT. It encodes CASSKNTGDYAAFF.

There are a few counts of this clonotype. The CDR3 loop is CASSSQSGANVLTF. CDR3 nucleotides: TGTGCCAGCAGCTCCCAATCGGGGGCCAACGTCCTGACTTTC. This rearrangement joins TRBV7-6 to TRBJ2-6; D call uncertain. V was clipped by 4 bases and J by 4 bases, with 8 bases between them. Germline CDR1 SGHVS, CDR2 FNYEAQ. The CDR3 totals 14 residues.

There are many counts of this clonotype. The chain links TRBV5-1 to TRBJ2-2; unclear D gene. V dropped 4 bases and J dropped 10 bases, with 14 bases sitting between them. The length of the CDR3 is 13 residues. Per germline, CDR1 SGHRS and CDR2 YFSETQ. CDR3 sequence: CASSPGHASELFF. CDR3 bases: TGCGCCAGCAGCCCCGGGCACGCATCGGAGCTGTTTTTT. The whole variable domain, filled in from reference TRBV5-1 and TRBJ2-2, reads KAGVTQTPRYLIKTRGQQVTLSCSPISGHRSVSWYQQTPGQGLQFLFEYFSETQRNKGNFPGRFSGRQFSNSRSEMNVSTLELGDSALYLCASSPGHASELFFGEGSRLTVL.

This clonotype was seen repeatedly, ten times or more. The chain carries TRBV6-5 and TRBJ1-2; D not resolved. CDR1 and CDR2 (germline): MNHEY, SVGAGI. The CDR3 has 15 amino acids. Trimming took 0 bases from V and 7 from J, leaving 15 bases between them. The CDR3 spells CASSYSVTPGRGYTF. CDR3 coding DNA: TGTGCCAGCAGTTACTCCGTGACCCCTGGGCGTGGCTACACCTTC.

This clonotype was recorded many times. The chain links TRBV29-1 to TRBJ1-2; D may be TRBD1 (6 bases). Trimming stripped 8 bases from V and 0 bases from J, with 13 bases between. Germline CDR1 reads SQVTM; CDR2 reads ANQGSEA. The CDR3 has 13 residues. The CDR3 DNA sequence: TGCAGCTATGGACAGAGAGCTAACTATGGCTACACCTTC. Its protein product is CSYGQRANYGYTF.